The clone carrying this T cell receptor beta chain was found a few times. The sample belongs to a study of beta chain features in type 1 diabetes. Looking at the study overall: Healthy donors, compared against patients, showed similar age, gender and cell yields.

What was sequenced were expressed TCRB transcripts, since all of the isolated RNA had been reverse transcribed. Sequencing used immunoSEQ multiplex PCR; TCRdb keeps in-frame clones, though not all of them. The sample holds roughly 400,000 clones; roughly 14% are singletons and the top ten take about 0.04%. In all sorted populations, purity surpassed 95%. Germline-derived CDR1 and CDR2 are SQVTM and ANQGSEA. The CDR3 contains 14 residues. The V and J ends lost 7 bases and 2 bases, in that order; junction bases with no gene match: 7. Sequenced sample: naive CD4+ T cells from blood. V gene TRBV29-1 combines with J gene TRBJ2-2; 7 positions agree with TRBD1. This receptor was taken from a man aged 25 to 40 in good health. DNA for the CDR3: TGCAGCGCAACACGGGACAGCAACACCGGGGAGCTGTTTTTT. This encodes CSATRDSNTGELFF.